Listed below are T cell receptor beta chains from one sample, sequenced in a study of monozygotic twins with cystic fibrosis. Sequencing used immunoSEQ multiplex PCR; TCRdb keeps in-frame clones, though not all of them. The table has tens of thousands of clones, 84% seen once; the top ten hold approximately 1.8%. Sequencing was performed on blood. The origin of the receptors is a girl aged 2 to 10 with cystic fibrosis. Each CDR3 is given with its conserved first and last residue. A D gene is named only where the DNA matches it firmly. Some rows have no size entry. The others give once, few or many, or a class for an expanded clone.

TGTGCCAGCAGTCCGAGCGAGCAGTACTTC	CASSPSEQYF	-	TRBJ2-7	TRBV6-5	-
TGCGCCAGCAGCTTGGAGGGGGTGATTACTCAGCCCCAGCATTTT	CASSLEGVITQPQHF	-	TRBJ1-5	TRBV5-1	-
TGTGCCTGGAGTGTCGGAGGAGGCTACACCTTC	CAWSVGGGYTF	-	TRBJ1-2	TRBV30	-
TGTGCCAGCAGCTTAGTAACTACAGGGGGCCGGGGCTCTGGGGCCAACGTCCTGACTTTC	CASSLVTTGGRGSGANVLTF	TRBD1	TRBJ2-6	TRBV7-6	-
TGTGCCAGCAGTTCTGCTAGCGGCTACGAGCAGTACTTC	CASSSASGYEQYF	TRBD2	TRBJ2-7	TRBV27	once
TGTGCCAGCAGCCCCGGGACAGGGAATCAGCCCCAGCATTTT	CASSPGTGNQPQHF	TRBD1	TRBJ1-5	TRBV4-2	-
TGCGCCAGCAGCTCGGGACTAGCGGGACCTCTCTCCTACGAGCAGTACTTC	CASSSGLAGPLSYEQYF	TRBD2	TRBJ2-7	TRBV5-1	-
TGTGCCAGCAACCCCAGGGGGCTCTACGAGCAGTACTTC	CASNPRGLYEQYF	TRBD1	TRBJ2-7	TRBV6-5	-
TGTGCCAGCAGTTTAAAGGGACAGGGGAGGCCTGAAGCTTTCTTT	CASSLKGQGRPEAFF	TRBD1	TRBJ1-1	TRBV27	-
TGCGCCAGCAGCCAAGACCCCTCGGCGGCACCTTCCCTGTATGGCTACACCTTC	CASSQDPSAAPSLYGYTF	-	TRBJ1-2	TRBV4-1	-
TGTGCCAGCAGCGACAGCGGGACCCTTAGGGAGACCCAGTACTTC	CASSDSGTLRETQYF	TRBD2	TRBJ2-5	TRBV9	-
TGTGCCAGCAGCTTATCATCATGGGGGCTGTCGGAGACCCAGTACTTC	CASSLSSWGLSETQYF	-	TRBJ2-5	TRBV7-9	once
TGCGCCAGCAGCTTGGAGAAAGGGGTAGCAGATACGCAGTATTTT	CASSLEKGVADTQYF	-	TRBJ2-3	TRBV5-1	-
TGTGCCAGCAGCCCCCTCGGCGGGGGGGGTTATTTT	CASSPLGGGGYF	TRBD2	TRBJ2-3	TRBV7-8	once
TGCGCCAGCAGCTTGGAGCTCAGTGGAAACACCATATATTTT	CASSLELSGNTIYF	-	TRBJ1-3	TRBV5-1	-
TGCGCCAGCAGCTTGGACGGGCGGGAGAACACTGAAGCTTTCTTT	CASSLDGRENTEAFF	-	TRBJ1-1	TRBV5-1	-
TGTGCCAGCAGCTCAAAGATACAGGGAAGTCAGCCCCAGCATTTT	CASSSKIQGSQPQHF	-	TRBJ1-5	TRBV7-8	-
TGTGCCAGCAGATCGACAGGGGACCAAGAGACCCAGTACTTC	CASRSTGDQETQYF	TRBD1	TRBJ2-5	TRBV6-6	once
TGTGCCAGCAGCTTGGCACCTAGCGGGGCGTACAATGAGCAGTTCTTC	CASSLAPSGAYNEQFF	TRBD2	TRBJ2-1	TRBV5-6	-
TGTGCCAGCAGCCTCTTTACCCCTAGCGGGGACCACTCCTACGAGCAGTACTTC	CASSLFTPSGDHSYEQYF	TRBD2	TRBJ2-7	TRBV7-2	-
TGCAGCGTTGAGGGGCCGGGAAACACCATATATTTT	CSVEGPGNTIYF	-	TRBJ1-3	TRBV29-1	-
TGTGCCAGCAGCTTAGATGAGGGCAGGATCTCCTACAATGAGCAGTTCTTC	CASSLDEGRISYNEQFF	-	TRBJ2-1	TRBV7-6	-
TGTGCCAGCAGGGTACAGGGCCACTATGGCTACACCTTC	CASRVQGHYGYTF	-	TRBJ1-2	TRBV6-5	-
TGTGCCAGCAGCTCCGGACTAGCGGGGGCGGTAGATACGCAGTATTTT	CASSSGLAGAVDTQYF	TRBD2	TRBJ2-3	TRBV7-2	-
TGTGCCAGCAGTGAAGCGATGGTACACAATGAGCAGTTCTTC	CASSEAMVHNEQFF	-	TRBJ2-1	TRBV2	-
TGTGCCAGCAGCCCCCACCGGGGGGAATACAATGAGCAGTTCTTC	CASSPHRGEYNEQFF	TRBD2	TRBJ2-1	TRBV7-2	-
TGTGCCAGCAGCTTCTTCCAGACTGGAAACACCATATATTTT	CASSFFQTGNTIYF	-	TRBJ1-3	TRBV13	-
TGTGCCAGCAGGGGGACTAGCGTCGGGACCCAGTACTTC	CASRGTSVGTQYF	TRBD2	TRBJ2-5	TRBV2	-
TGCGCCAGCAGCTTGGGTGCTGGGGTAGGAAATGAAAAACTGTTTTTT	CASSLGAGVGNEKLFF	-	TRBJ1-4	TRBV5-1	-
TGTGCCAGTAGTCTACAGGGCCATCGAAACTATGGCTACACCTTC	CASSLQGHRNYGYTF	-	TRBJ1-2	TRBV19	-
TGTGCCAGCAGCAAAGACCCGGGACAGGGTTTCTCTGGAAACACCATATATTTT	CASSKDPGQGFSGNTIYF	TRBD1	TRBJ1-3	TRBV7-8	-